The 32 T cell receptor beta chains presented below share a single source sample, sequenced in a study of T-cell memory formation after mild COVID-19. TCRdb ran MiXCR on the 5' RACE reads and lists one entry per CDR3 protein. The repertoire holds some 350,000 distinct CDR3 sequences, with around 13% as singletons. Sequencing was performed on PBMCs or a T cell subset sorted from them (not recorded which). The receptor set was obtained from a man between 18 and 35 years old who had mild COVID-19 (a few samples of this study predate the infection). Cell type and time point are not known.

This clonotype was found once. As DNA, the CDR3 is TGTGCCAGCAGTTTTGATTCTGAAGCTTTCTTT. It codes for CASSFDSEAFF. V and J are TRBV12-3 or TRBV12-4 and TRBJ1-1; D is ambiguous. The CDR3 length is 11 residues. V lost 3 bases, J lost 6 bases, and 5 bases lay in between.

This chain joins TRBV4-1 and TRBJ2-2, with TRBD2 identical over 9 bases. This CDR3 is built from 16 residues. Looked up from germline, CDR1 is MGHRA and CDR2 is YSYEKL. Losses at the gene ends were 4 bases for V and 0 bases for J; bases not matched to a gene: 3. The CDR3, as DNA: TGCGCCAGCAGCCGAGCGGGGGGCCCGAACACCGGGGAGCTGTTTTTT. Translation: CASSRAGGPNTGELFF.

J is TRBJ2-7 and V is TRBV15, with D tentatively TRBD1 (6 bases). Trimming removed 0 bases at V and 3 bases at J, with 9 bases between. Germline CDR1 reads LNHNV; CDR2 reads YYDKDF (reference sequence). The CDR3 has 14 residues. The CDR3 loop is CATSREEGGYEQYV. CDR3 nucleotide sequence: TGTGCCACCAGCAGAGAGGAAGGGGGCTACGAGCAGTACGTC.

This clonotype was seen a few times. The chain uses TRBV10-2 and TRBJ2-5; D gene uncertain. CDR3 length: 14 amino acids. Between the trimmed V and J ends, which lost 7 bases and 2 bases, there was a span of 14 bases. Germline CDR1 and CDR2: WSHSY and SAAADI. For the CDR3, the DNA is TGCGCCAGCATCCAAGGGTTCCGACAAGAGACCCAGTACTTC. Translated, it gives CASIQGFRQETQYF.

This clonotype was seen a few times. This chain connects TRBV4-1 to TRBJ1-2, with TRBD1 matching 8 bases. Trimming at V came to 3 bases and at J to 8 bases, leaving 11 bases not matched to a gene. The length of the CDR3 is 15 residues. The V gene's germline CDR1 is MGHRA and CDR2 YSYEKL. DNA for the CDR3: TGCGCCAGCAGCCATCTATTCCCAGGGGGCTGGGGCTACACCTTC. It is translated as CASSHLFPGGWGYTF.

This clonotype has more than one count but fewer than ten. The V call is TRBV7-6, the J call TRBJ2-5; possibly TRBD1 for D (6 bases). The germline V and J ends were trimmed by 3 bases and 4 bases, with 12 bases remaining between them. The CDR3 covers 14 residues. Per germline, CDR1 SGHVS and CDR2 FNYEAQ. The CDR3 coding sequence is TGTGCCAGCAGCTTCTTCGAGGGGGTAGAGACCCAGTACTTC. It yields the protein CASSFFEGVETQYF.

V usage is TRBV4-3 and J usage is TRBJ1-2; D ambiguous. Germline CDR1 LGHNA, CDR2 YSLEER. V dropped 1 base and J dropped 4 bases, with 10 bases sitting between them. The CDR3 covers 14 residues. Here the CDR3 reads CASSQVGQLYGYTF. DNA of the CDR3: TGCGCCAGCAGCCAAGTAGGCCAGCTCTATGGCTACACCTTC.

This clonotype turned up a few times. In DNA form, the CDR3 reads TGTGCCAGCAGTGCGACAGGGGGAAGGTCGGGCACTGAAGCTTTCTTT. It is translated as CASSATGGRSGTEAFF. The chain joins TRBV6-5 to TRBJ1-1, with TRBD1 matching over 9 bases. Trimming took 5 bases from V and 4 from J; bases not matched to a gene: 11. Germline values: CDR1 MNHEY, CDR2 SVGAGI. This CDR3 has 16 residues.

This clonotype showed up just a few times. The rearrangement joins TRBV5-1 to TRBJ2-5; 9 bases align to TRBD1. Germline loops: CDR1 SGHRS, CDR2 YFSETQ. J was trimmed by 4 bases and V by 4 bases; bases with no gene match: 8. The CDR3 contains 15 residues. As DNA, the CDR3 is TGCGCCAGCAGCACCGGGACAGGGAGGATAGAGACCCAGTACTTC. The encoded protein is CASSTGTGRIETQYF.

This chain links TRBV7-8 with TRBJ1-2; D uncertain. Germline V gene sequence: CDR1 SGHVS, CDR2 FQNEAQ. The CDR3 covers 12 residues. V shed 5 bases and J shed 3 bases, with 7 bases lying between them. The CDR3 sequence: CASSMTDYGYTF. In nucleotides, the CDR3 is TGTGCCAGCAGCATGACGGACTATGGCTACACCTTC.

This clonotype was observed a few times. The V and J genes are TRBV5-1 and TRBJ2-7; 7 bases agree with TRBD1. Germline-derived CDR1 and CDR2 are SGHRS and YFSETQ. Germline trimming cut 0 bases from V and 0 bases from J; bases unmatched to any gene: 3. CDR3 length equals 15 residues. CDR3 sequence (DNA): TGCGCCAGCAGCTTGGGGACAGGACTCTCCTACGAGCAGTACTTC. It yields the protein CASSLGTGLSYEQYF. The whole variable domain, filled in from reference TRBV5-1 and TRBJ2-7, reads KAGVTQTPRYLIKTRGQQVTLSCSPISGHRSVSWYQQTPGQGLQFLFEYFSETQRNKGNFPGRFSGRQFSNSRSEMNVSTLELGDSALYLCASSLGTGLSYEQYFGPGTRLTVT.

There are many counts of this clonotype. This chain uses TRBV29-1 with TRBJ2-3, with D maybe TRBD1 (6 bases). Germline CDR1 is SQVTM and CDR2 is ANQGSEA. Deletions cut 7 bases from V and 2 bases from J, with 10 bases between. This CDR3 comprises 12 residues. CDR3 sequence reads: CSARTDTDTQYF. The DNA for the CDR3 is TGCAGCGCCCGGACAGACACAGATACGCAGTATTTT.

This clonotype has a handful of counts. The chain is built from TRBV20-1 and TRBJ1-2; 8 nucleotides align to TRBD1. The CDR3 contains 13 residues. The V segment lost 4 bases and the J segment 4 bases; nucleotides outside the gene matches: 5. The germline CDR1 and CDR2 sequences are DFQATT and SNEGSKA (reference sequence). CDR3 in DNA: TGCAGTGCTACCATGACAGGGGCCTATGGCTACACCTTC. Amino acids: CSATMTGAYGYTF.

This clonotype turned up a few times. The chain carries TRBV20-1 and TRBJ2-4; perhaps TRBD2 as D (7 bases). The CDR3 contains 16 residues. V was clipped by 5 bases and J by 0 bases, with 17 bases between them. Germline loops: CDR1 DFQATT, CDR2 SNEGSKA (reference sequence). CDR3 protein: CSAWGGGALAKNIQYF. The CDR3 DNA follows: TGCAGTGCTTGGGGAGGGGGGGCTCTAGCCAAAAACATTCAGTACTTC.

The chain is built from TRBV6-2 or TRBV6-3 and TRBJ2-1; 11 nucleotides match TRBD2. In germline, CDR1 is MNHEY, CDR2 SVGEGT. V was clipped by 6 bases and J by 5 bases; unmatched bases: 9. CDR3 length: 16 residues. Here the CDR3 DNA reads TGTGCCAGCAGACGATACGTGACTAGCGGGAACAATGAGCAGTTCTTC. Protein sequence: CASRRYVTSGNNEQFF.

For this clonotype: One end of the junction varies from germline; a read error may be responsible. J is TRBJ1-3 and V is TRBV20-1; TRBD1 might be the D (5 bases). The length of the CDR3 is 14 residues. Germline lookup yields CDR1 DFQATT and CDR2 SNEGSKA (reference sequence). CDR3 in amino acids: CSARDSSSGNTIYF. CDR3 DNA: TGCAGTGCTCGAGACAGTTCCTCTGGAAACACCATATATTTT.

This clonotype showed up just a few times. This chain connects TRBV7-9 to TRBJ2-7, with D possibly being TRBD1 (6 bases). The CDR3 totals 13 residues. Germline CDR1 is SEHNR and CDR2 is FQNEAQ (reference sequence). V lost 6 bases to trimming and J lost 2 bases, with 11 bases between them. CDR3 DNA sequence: TGTGCCAGCAGGCCGACAGGTCCCTACGAGCAGTACTTC. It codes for CASRPTGPYEQYF.

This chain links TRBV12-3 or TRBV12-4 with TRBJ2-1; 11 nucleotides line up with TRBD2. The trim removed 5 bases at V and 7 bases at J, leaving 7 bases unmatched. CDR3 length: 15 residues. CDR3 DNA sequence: TGTGCCAGCAGTCTTAGCGGGGGGGCATGGAATGAGCAGTTCTTC. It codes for CASSLSGGAWNEQFF.

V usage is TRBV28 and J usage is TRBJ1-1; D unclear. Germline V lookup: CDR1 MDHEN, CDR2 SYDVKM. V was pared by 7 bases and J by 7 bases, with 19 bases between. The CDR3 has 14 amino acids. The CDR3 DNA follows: TGTGCCAGCACCACAAGGAGGACCTCCGATGAAGCTTTCTTT. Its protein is CASTTRRTSDEAFF.

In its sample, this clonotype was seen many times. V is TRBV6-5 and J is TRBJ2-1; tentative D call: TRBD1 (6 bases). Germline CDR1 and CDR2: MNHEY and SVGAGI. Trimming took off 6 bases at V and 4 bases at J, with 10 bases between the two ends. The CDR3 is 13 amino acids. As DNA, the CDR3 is TGTGCCAGCAGGTTAACAGGGTACAATGAGCAGTTCTTC. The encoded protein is CASRLTGYNEQFF.

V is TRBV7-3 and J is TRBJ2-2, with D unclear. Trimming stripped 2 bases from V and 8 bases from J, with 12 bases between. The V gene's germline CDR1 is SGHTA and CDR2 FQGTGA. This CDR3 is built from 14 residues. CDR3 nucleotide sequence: TGTGCCAGCAGCTTAGATGACTTCCCGGGGGAGCTGTTTTTT. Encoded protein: CASSLDDFPGELFF.

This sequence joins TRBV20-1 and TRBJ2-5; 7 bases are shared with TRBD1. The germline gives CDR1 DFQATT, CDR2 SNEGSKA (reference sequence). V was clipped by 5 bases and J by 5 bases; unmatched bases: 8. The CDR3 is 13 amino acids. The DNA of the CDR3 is TGCAGTGCTGGCCGGACAGGCGGGGAGACCCAGTACTTC. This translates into CSAGRTGGETQYF.

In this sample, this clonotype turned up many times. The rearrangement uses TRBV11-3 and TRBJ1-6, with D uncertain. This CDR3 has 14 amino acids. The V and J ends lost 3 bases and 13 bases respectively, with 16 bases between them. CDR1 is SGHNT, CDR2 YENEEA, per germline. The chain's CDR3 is CASSLKSGINPLHF. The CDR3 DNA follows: TGTGCCAGCAGCTTGAAGTCGGGAATTAACCCCCTCCACTTT.

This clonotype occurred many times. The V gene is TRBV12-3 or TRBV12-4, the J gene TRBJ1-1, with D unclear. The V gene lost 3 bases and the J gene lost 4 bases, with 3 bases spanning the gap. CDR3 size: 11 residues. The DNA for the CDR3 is TGTGCCAGCAGTTTCTTCACTGAAGCTTTCTTT. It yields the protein CASSFFTEAFF.

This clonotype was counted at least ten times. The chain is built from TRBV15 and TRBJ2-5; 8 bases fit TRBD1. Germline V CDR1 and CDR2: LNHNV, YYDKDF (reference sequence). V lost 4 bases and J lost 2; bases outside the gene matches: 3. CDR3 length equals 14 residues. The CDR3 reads CATSNRQGQETQYF. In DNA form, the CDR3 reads TGTGCCACCAGCAACAGACAGGGGCAAGAGACCCAGTACTTC.

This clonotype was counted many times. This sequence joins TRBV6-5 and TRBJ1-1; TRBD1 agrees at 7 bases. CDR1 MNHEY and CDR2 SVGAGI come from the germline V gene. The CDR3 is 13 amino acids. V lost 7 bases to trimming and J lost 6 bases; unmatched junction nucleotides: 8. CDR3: CASNDRAGAEAFF. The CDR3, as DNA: TGTGCCAGCAATGACAGGGCCGGGGCTGAAGCTTTCTTT.

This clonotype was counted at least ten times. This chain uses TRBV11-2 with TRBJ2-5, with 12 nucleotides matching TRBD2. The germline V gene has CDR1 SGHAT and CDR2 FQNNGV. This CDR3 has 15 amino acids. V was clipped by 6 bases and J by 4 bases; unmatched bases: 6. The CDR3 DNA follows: TGTGCCAGCAGACCTAGCGGGGGGGCCCCAGAGACCCAGTACTTC. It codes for CASRPSGGAPETQYF.

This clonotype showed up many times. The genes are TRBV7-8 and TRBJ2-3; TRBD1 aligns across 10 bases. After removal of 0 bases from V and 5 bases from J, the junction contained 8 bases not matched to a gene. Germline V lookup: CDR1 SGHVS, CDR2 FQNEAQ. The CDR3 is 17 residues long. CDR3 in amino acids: CASSLAPWDRGGDTQYF. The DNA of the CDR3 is TGTGCCAGCAGCTTAGCCCCCTGGGACAGGGGTGGAGATACGCAGTATTTT.

In DNA, the CDR3 is TGTGCCAGCAGCCAAAGCGGTAGCACAGATACGCAGTATTTT. Translation: CASSQSGSTDTQYF. The chain is built from TRBV4-2 and TRBJ2-3; D is possibly TRBD2 (5 bases). The CDR3 is made up of 14 amino acids. Germline V gives CDR1 LGHNA, CDR2 YNFKEQ. Trimming removed 2 bases at V and 0 bases at J, with 6 bases between.

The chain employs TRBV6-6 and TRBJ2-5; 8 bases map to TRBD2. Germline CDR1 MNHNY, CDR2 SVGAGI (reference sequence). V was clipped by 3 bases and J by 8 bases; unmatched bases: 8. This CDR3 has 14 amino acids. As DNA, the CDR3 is TGTGCCAGCAGTTATGGCTCCCGGGGGGGCACCCAGTACTTC. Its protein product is CASSYGSRGGTQYF.

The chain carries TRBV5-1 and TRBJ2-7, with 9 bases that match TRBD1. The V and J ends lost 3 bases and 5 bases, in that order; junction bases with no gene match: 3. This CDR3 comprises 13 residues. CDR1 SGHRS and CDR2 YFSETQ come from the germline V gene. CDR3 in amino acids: CASSWGQGDEQYF. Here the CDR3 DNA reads TGCGCCAGCAGCTGGGGACAGGGTGACGAGCAGTACTTC.

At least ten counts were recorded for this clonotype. CDR3 sequence reads: CASSLRRGSTYNEQFF. DNA for the CDR3: TGTGCCAGCAGCTTGCGGCGGGGGTCAACCTACAATGAGCAGTTCTTC. V and J are TRBV5-4 and TRBJ2-1; 7 positions match TRBD2. Losses at the gene ends were 1 base for V and 2 bases for J; bases not matched to a gene: 6. Germline CDR1 reads SGHNT; CDR2 reads YYREEE (reference sequence). The CDR3 spans 16 residues. Using reference TRBV5-4 and TRBJ2-1 for the parts outside the CDR3, the full variable domain is ETGVTQSPTHLIKTRGQQVTLRCSSQSGHNTVSWYQQALGQGPQFIFQYYREEENGRGNFPPRFSGLQFPNYSSELNVNALELDDSALYLCASSLRRGSTYNEQFFGPGTRLTVL.